A selection of T cell receptor beta chains follows, all from one sample in a study of OX40 agonist ivuxolimab in advanced cancers. Clones were read by immunoSEQ multiplex PCR, and TCRdb kept only the in-frame ones, dropping some. The sample shows 70,000 to 85,000 clones, 88% of them seen only once. Source: CD4+ or CD8+ T cells sorted from blood, taken in a trial of the OX40 agonist ivuxolimab. The receptor source for this set is an adult with an advanced solid tumor such as melanoma, head and neck, liver or kidney cancer. CDR3s include the opening cysteine and the closing phenylalanine or tryptophan. Fields, in order: D gene, V gene, clone size, J gene, CDR3 DNA, CDR3 protein. The D gene is left open where the match is weak. Expanded clones are given a class, and other clones once, few, many or no size at all.

D: NA
V: TRBV4-2
size: NA
J: TRBJ2-1
DNA: TGTGCCAGCAGCCAAGTCAGGAGCGGTCCTAGCTCCTACAATGAGCAGTTCTTC
CDR3: CASSQVRSGPSSYNEQFF

D: NA
V: TRBV27
size: NA
J: TRBJ1-5
DNA: TGTGCCAACAGTTTCAGGGGTGGGCAGCCCCAGCATTTT
CDR3: CANSFRGGQPQHF

D: NA
V: TRBV30
size: NA
J: TRBJ1-4
DNA: TGTGCCTGGAGTCGAGGGGACACAGAAAAACTGTTTTTT
CDR3: CAWSRGDTEKLFF

D: NA
V: TRBV7-2
size: NA
J: TRBJ2-1
DNA: TGTGCCAGCAGCCCCCAGGGGAGCTCCTACAATGAGCAGTTCTTC
CDR3: CASSPQGSSYNEQFF

D: NA
V: TRBV19
size: NA
J: TRBJ2-5
DNA: TGTGCCAGTAGTATACAGCAAGAGACCCAGTACTTC
CDR3: CASSIQQETQYF

D: TRBD1
V: TRBV5-4
size: NA
J: TRBJ2-3
DNA: TGTGCCAGCAGCCCATCGACAGGGGTCACAGATACGCAGTATTTT
CDR3: CASSPSTGVTDTQYF

D: NA
V: TRBV7-9
size: few
J: TRBJ2-7
DNA: TGTGCCAGCAGCTTAGTTCCCGCAAGGGACACCCTCGAGCAGTACTTC
CDR3: CASSLVPARDTLEQYF

D: NA
V: TRBV5-6
size: once
J: TRBJ2-7
DNA: TGTGCCAGCAGCTGGGGGAAGAGCTCCTACGAGCAGTACTTC
CDR3: CASSWGKSSYEQYF

D: NA
V: TRBV28
size: once
J: TRBJ1-1
DNA: TGTGCCAGCAGTCCCCGCCGGGGCCGAGGGACTGAAGCTTTCTTT
CDR3: CASSPRRGRGTEAFF

D: NA
V: TRBV18
size: NA
J: TRBJ1-4
DNA: TGTGCCAGCTCACTCGGGGACACTGAAAAACTGTTTTTT
CDR3: CASSLGDTEKLFF

D: TRBD1
V: TRBV7-8
size: NA
J: TRBJ1-5
DNA: TGTGCCAGCAGCTTCGGACAGGGCGTAAATAGCAATCAGCCCCAGCATTTT
CDR3: CASSFGQGVNSNQPQHF

D: TRBD2
V: TRBV7-6
size: NA
J: TRBJ2-3
DNA: TGTGCCAGCAGCCGCTCCCCTGCGGGGGAAAGCACAGATACGCAGTATTTT
CDR3: CASSRSPAGESTDTQYF

D: TRBD1
V: TRBV18
size: once
J: TRBJ1-4
DNA: TGTGCCAGCTCGAGAACCGGGACAGGTGAAAAACTGTTTTTT
CDR3: CASSRTGTGEKLFF

D: NA
V: TRBV18
size: NA
J: TRBJ2-3
DNA: TGTGCCAGTATCGGGATCCGCACAGATACGCAGTATTTT
CDR3: CASIGIRTDTQYF